Shown below are 10 T cell receptor beta chains from a single sample sequenced in a study of blood T cell repertoires in COVID-19. TCRdb's copy holds only in-frame clones and misses some; the assay was immunoSEQ multiplex PCR. The profile shows almost 55,000 clones, 70% to 90% of them singletons. Sequences were obtained from peripheral blood. These receptors were obtained from a human donor in a cohort sampled during active COVID-19.

V usage is TRBV9 and J usage is TRBJ1-2; the D is unclear. Per germline, CDR1 SGDLS and CDR2 YYNGEE. The V end was cut by 0 bases, the J end by 4 bases, with 10 bases between. The CDR3 spans 14 residues. CDR3 nucleotide sequence: TGTGCCAGCAGCGTAGAAGGCGGCTTCTATGGCTACACCTTC. Its protein is CASSVEGGFYGYTF.

The chain links TRBV7-9 to TRBJ1-1; D is ambiguous. Germline lookup yields CDR1 SEHNR and CDR2 FQNEAQ (reference sequence). V lost 4 bases to trimming and J lost 7 bases, with 16 bases between them. The CDR3 consists of 14 residues. CDR3 bases: TGTGCCAGCAGCTCCCGCCAGTCGCTAGGTGAAGCTTTCTTT. Residues: CASSSRQSLGEAFF.

This sequence joins TRBV5-1 and TRBJ2-3; TRBD2 might be the D (5 bases). Germline V gene sequence: CDR1 SGHRS, CDR2 YFSETQ. V was cut by 0 bases and J by 1 base, with 12 bases left in between. The CDR3 is 16 residues long. The CDR3 spells CASSLAASQRTDTQYF. The CDR3 region has the DNA TGCGCCAGCAGCTTGGCGGCTAGCCAACGCACAGATACGCAGTATTTT.

The rearrangement joins TRBV19 to TRBJ2-2, with 7 bases that match TRBD2. V gave up 6 bases and J gave up 6 bases; unmatched junction bases: 10. This CDR3 is 15 amino acids long. In germline, CDR1 is LNHDA, CDR2 SQIVND (reference sequence). Here the CDR3 DNA reads TGTGCCAGTAGGCCGGGAGGCTCGGCCGCCGGGGAGCTGTTTTTT. Its protein is CASRPGGSAAGELFF.

This clone appeared a few times. The chain links TRBV7-9 to TRBJ2-7; 8 nucleotides agree with TRBD1. Germline CDR1 reads SEHNR; CDR2 reads FQNEAQ (reference sequence). V shed 4 bases and J 0 bases; nucleotides not matched to a gene: 5. This CDR3 has 15 amino acids. The CDR3 DNA sequence: TGTGCCAGCAGCTGGGGGGACAGGAGCTCCTACGAGCAGTACTTC. Its translation is CASSWGDRSSYEQYF.

This chain uses TRBV19 with TRBJ1-1; D unclear. V was clipped by 3 bases and J by 8 bases, with 10 bases between them. This CDR3 contains 12 residues. Germline-derived CDR1 and CDR2 are LNHDA and SQIVND (reference sequence). CDR3 region: CASSIRREEAFF. Here the CDR3 DNA reads TGTGCCAGTAGTATTAGGAGGGAGGAAGCTTTCTTT. Looking up the rest from reference TRBV19 and TRBJ1-1 gives the full variable domain: DGGITQSPKYLFRKEGQNVTLSCEQNLNHDAMYWYRQDPGQGLRLIYYSQIVNDFQKGDIAEGYSVSREKKESFPLTVTSAQKNPTAFYLCASSIRREEAFFGQGTRLTVV.

The chain carries TRBV19 and TRBJ2-1, with 8 nucleotides matching TRBD2. CDR3 length: 15 residues. Losses at the gene ends were 3 bases for V and 4 bases for J; bases not matched to a gene: 5. Germline V CDR1 and CDR2: LNHDA, SQIVND (reference sequence). For the CDR3, the DNA is TGTGCCAGTAGTATTGCTAGCGGGCCGTACAATGAGCAGTTCTTC. It yields the protein CASSIASGPYNEQFF.

This rearrangement joins TRBV5-1 to TRBJ1-5; D not resolved. This CDR3 spans 14 amino acids. Trimming took 3 bases from V and 7 from J, leaving 14 bases between them. CDR1 SGHRS and CDR2 YFSETQ come from the germline V gene. The CDR3 coding sequence is TGCGCCAGCAGCTGGATCCCCGGGGAACAGCCCCAGCATTTT. Translating gives CASSWIPGEQPQHF.

The chain combines TRBV18 with TRBJ1-4; 7 bases line up with TRBD1. Germline trimming cut 3 bases from V and 5 bases from J; bases unmatched to any gene: 9. The CDR3 has 16 residues. From germline, CDR1 is KGHSH and CDR2 LQKENI. The CDR3 here is CASSPQAGQVNEKLFF. The CDR3 region has the DNA TGTGCCAGCTCACCCCAAGCCGGACAGGTGAATGAAAAACTGTTTTTT.

The J gene is TRBJ1-2, the V gene TRBV19; D might be TRBD1 (5 bases). This CDR3 spans 15 amino acids. The ends were cut back, 4 bases at V and 0 bases at J, with 12 bases in the middle. Germline V lookup: CDR1 LNHDA, CDR2 SQIVND (reference sequence). As DNA, the CDR3 is TGTGCCAGTAGTAATCAGGGCGAAGCTAACTATGGCTACACCTTC. As protein: CASSNQGEANYGYTF.